Below, one T cell receptor (beta chain) is given with its context. Its antigen is undetermined. This sample was included in a study of OX40 agonist ivuxolimab in advanced cancers. About the research overall: While on treatment, patients had intravenous ivuxolimab at 0.01 to 10 mg/kg every 2 weeks. General study findings and limits: People who partly responded at 0.1-3.0 mg/kg had some of the least clonal expansion seen. Several nonresponders also turned out to have low normalized T-cell clonal expansion.

V was clipped by 1 base and J by 0 bases; unmatched bases: 8. CDR3 length: 18 amino acids. CDR1 MNHEY and CDR2 SMNVEV come from the germline V gene (reference sequence). Libraries were prepared by immunoSEQ multiplex PCR; TCRdb keeps only in-frame clonotypes and omits some of them. The sample contains about 24,000 clones, about two thirds of which appear only once. Sequenced here: CD4+ or CD8+ T cells sorted from blood, sampled in a trial of the OX40 agonist ivuxolimab. The V call is TRBV27, the J call TRBJ2-1, with 8 bases lining up with TRBD2. The sequence derives from an adult with an advanced solid tumor such as melanoma, head and neck, liver or kidney cancer. The CDR3: CASSLFPLAGLSYNEQFF. The CDR3 DNA reads TGTGCCAGCAGTTTATTCCCATTAGCGGGGCTCTCCTACAATGAGCAGTTCTTC.